Presented here are 9 T cell receptor beta chains from one specimen sequenced in a study of blood T cells in healthy people across ages. PCR was performed a second time for roughly 7 to 12 cycles using a sample-barcoded 5' primer and a J-beta primer mix. One entry per CDR3 protein results from TCRdb running MiXCR on the 5' RACE reads. Among roughly 1,500,000 distinct CDR3 sequences, about 31% were seen once, and the ten largest hold 11%. The material sequenced was blood. These TCRs come from a woman aged 25-40 years in good health.

This sequence joins TRBV7-9 and TRBJ2-3, with 9 bases aligning to TRBD2. Germline trimming cut 2 bases from V and 4 bases from J; bases unmatched to any gene: 7. The CDR3 totals 16 residues. Germline V gives CDR1 SEHNR, CDR2 FQNEAQ (reference sequence). The CDR3 DNA is TGTGCCAGCAGCTTAAGGAGCGGGGGGATTGCAGATACGCAGTATTTT. Its protein is CASSLRSGGIADTQYF.

The table lists this clonotype with a few counts. J is TRBJ2-1 and V is TRBV20-1; 8 nucleotides match TRBD2. Germline V gene data show CDR1 as DFQATT and CDR2 as SNEGSKA (reference sequence). The CDR3 is made up of 16 amino acids. V shed 1 base and J 5 bases; nucleotides not matched to a gene: 10. The CDR3 loop is CSARAPWSGGDNEQFF. The CDR3 nucleotides are TGCAGTGCTAGAGCCCCGTGGTCGGGGGGGGACAATGAGCAGTTCTTC.

This clonotype was detected once. Just one base apart from a much larger clone, this may be a read error. The rearrangement joins TRBV27 to TRBJ2-6; the D gene is possibly TRBD1 (5 bases). Germline CDR1 MNHEY, CDR2 SMNVEV (reference sequence). The CDR3 totals 13 residues. This CDR3 reads CASSRSGANVRTF. The CDR3 nucleotides are TGTGCCAGCAGCCGCTCTGGGGCCAACGTCCGGACTTTC. Drawing the rest from reference TRBV27 and TRBJ2-6, the complete variable domain is EAQVTQNPRYLITVTGKKLTVTCSQNMNHEYMSWYRQDPGLGLRQIYYSMNVEVTDKGDVPEGYKVSRKEKRNFPLILESPSPNQTSLYFCASSRSGANVRTFGAGSRLTVL.

The chain joins TRBV6-2 or TRBV6-3 to TRBJ2-4; 7 nucleotides match TRBD2. J was trimmed by 15 bases and V by 5 bases; bases with no gene match: 22. CDR3 length equals 16 residues. From germline, CDR1 is MNHEY and CDR2 SVGEGT. The CDR3 loop reads CASSPERGIAKNVRYF. The DNA of the CDR3 is TGTGCCAGCAGTCCCGAGCGGGGTATAGCCAAAAACGTTCGGTACTTC.

The V gene is TRBV11-2, the J gene TRBJ2-4, with 9 bases fitting TRBD1. TRBJ2-7 matches the DNA end more closely, so the J call is doubtful. This CDR3 has 16 residues. Germline loops: CDR1 SGHAT, CDR2 FQNNGV. Here the CDR3 DNA reads TGTGCCAGCAGCTTGGCCACCGGGACAGGGTACGACGAGCAGTACTTC. Amino acid sequence: CASSLATGTGYDEQYF.

Details on this clonotype: This may stem from a read error, because a much larger clone lies one nucleotide away. The V and J genes are TRBV14 and TRBJ2-2; D uncertain. Per the germline V gene, CDR1 is SGHDN and CDR2 is FVKESK. The CDR3 runs to 14 residues. The CDR3 DNA reads as TGTGCCAGCAGCTGGGCGGCGAACGCCGGGGAGCTGTTTTTT. Encoded protein: CASSWAANAGELFF.

In nucleotides, the CDR3 is TGTGCCAGCAGTCGGACTAGCCCAAACCAAGAGACCCAGTACTTC. Its translation is CASSRTSPNQETQYF. The chain links TRBV6-5 to TRBJ2-5; 8 positions match TRBD2. CDR1 is MNHEY, CDR2 SVGAGI, per germline. The length of the CDR3 is 15 residues. Losses at the gene ends were 5 bases for V and 0 bases for J; bases not matched to a gene: 5.

V is TRBV20-1 and J is TRBJ1-2, with D hard to call. Germline V gene data show CDR1 as DFQATT and CDR2 as SNEGSKA (reference sequence). The CDR3 is made up of 12 amino acids. V was cut by 0 bases and J by 6 bases, with 8 bases left in between. The CDR3 sequence: CSAREGGNGYTF. The CDR3 DNA follows: TGCAGTGCTAGAGAGGGAGGGAATGGCTACACCTTC.

This clonotype was counted once. The chain recombines TRBV4-1 with TRBJ2-7, with 7 bases identical to TRBD1. V gave up 4 bases and J gave up 7 bases; unmatched junction bases: 13. The CDR3 runs 15 residues. Germline V gene data show CDR1 as MGHRA and CDR2 as YSYEKL. The CDR3 loop reads CASSPDRSPFNEQYF. CDR3 DNA sequence: TGCGCCAGCAGCCCGGACAGGTCCCCTTTTAATGAGCAGTACTTC.